Sequencing of this T cell receptor (beta chain) was carried out in a study of T cell changes during pregnancy in multiple sclerosis. The assay was immunoSEQ multiplex PCR, and TCRdb's table has in-frame clones only and misses some. The table shows roughly 30,000 clones, with 93% occurring only once. The TCR originated in a female donor with multiple sclerosis, enrolled in a pregnancy study. Sample: CD4+ T cells from peripheral blood mononuclear cells, taken in the second trimester of pregnancy.

CDR3 nucleotides: TGTGCCAGCAGTGAACAAAGGAGATCCTACGAGCAGTACTTC. Translation: CASSEQRRSYEQYF. The J gene is TRBJ2-7, the V gene TRBV6-1; D is unclear. This CDR3 spans 14 amino acids. Trimming took off 2 bases at V and 1 base at J, with 9 bases between the two ends. The germline CDR1 and CDR2 sequences are MNHNS and SASEGT.